This T cell receptor (beta chain) was recovered during a study of cytomegalovirus exposure and HLA in healthy donors. Concerning this clone: Its target is not known.

Trimming stripped 1 base from V and 6 bases from J, with 13 bases between. The CDR3 spans 15 residues. Germline assignment: CDR1 MNHNS and CDR2 SASEGT. Notes on the study in general: The study carried out a later analysis of TCR beta sequences. It associated around 17,000 of them with specific HLA alleles at a false discovery rate of 0.05. As a later analysis revealed, most CMV-associated TCR beta chains appeared HLA-restricted. Among TCR beta chains of equal frequency, HLA-associated ones were more clonally expanded in a later analysis.

PCR involved 60 Vbeta and 13 Jbeta primers. Produced via immunoSEQ multiplex PCR; TCRdb's table is partial and in-frame only. The table includes roughly 200,000 clones, roughly three quarters detected once. This clonotype originated in a male donor in good health and CMV-seronegative. Specimen: PBMCs. The chain uses TRBV6-1 and TRBJ1-5, with D hard to call. The DNA of the CDR3 is TGTGCCAGCAGTGAAGTAGGAGGAACCAGTCAGCCCCAGCATTTT. This gives the protein CASSEVGGTSQPQHF.